This TCR beta chain was recovered during a study of blood T cell repertoires in COVID-19. The wider study: The study drew acute and convalescent COVID-19 samples from the United States, Italy and Spain. Sources were T cells, B-cell-depleted T cells, or PBMCs; the material itself was cDNA or gDNA.

How the authors handled the data: For nucleated cells, counts were estimated from reference gene primer amplification. Generated by immunoSEQ multiplex PCR, the TCRdb table keeps only in-frame clones and is missing some. That table is the source of V, J and clone size, and D and trimming were worked out from the DNA. The sample has 180,000 or so clones, about 90% seen once. V lost 5 bases, J lost 3 bases, and 11 bases lay in between. CDR3 size: 13 residues. Germline loops: CDR1 ENHRY, CDR2 SYGVKD. This sequence was found in a man in his fifties or sixties with acute or convalescent COVID-19. The specimen was peripheral blood. The chain employs TRBV10-3 and TRBJ2-7; perhaps TRBD1 as D (6 bases). CDR3 in amino acids: CAISSGQVYEQYF. The CDR3 DNA sequence: TGTGCCATCAGTTCGGGACAAGTCTACGAGCAGTACTTC.